This T cell receptor (beta chain) was identified during a study of T cell responses to AZD1222 COVID-19 vaccine. Regarding the study as a whole: Mapped onto spike, vaccine-associated CD4 TCRs spanned it and were dominant at 160-218 and 743-854.

Worth noting for this clone: Its target is not known.

The CDR3 length is 12 residues. Trimming pared 7 bases from V and 3 bases from J, leaving 7 bases between. Germline assignment: CDR1 MNHEY and CDR2 SVGAGI. Produced via immunoSEQ multiplex PCR; TCRdb's table is partial and in-frame only. The sample lists about 120,000 clones; around 87% were seen once. The gene calls are TRBV6-5 and TRBJ1-5; no clear D gene. This specimen consisted of peripheral blood, obtained on day 0 of AZD1222 vaccination. The receptor comes from an adult in good health. CDR3 in DNA: TGTGCCAGCACCGTCCTCAATCAGCCCCAGCATTTT. This translates into CASTVLNQPQHF.